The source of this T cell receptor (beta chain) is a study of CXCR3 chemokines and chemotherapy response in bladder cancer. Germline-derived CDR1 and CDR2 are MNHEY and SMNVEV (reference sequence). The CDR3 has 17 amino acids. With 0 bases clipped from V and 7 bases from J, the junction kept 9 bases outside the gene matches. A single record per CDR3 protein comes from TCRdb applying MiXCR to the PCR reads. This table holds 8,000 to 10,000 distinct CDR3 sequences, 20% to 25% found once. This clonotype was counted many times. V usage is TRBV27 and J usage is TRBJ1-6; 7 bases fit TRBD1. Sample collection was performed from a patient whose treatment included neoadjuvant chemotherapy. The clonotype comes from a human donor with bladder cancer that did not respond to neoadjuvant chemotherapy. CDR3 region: CASSLSPTGTENSPLHF. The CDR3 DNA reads TGTGCCAGCAGTTTATCGCCGACCGGGACAGAGAATTCACCCCTCCACTTT.